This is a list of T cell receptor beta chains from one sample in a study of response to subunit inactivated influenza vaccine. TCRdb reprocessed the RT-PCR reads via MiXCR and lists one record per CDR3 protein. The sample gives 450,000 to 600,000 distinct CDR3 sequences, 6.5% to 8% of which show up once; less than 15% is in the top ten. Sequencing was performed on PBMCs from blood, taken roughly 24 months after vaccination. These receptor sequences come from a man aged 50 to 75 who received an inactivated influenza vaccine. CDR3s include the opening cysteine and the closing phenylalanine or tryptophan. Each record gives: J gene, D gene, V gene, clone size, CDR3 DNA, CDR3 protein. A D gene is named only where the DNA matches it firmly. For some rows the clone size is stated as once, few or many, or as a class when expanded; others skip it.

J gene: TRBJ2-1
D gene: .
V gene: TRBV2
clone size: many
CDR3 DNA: TGTGCCAGCAGTGATGTGTTGATAAGCTCCTACAATGAGCAGTTCTTC
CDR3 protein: CASSDVLISSYNEQFF

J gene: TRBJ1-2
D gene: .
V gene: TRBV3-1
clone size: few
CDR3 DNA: TGTGCCAGCAGCTCGGGACCCAAAACTAACTATGGCTACACCTTC
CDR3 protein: CASSSGPKTNYGYTF

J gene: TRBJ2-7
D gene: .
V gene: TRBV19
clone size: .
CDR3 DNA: TGTGCCAGTAGTATCTTCGACTCCTACGAGCAGTACTTC
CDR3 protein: CASSIFDSYEQYF

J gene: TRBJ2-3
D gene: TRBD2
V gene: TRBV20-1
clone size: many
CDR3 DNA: TGCAGTGCTAGAAGCCGGACTAGCTATGGAGATACGCAGTATTTT
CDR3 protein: CSARSRTSYGDTQYF

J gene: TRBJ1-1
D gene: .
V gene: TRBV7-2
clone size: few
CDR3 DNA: TGTGCCAGCACCGCTGCGGGGGGACCGAGAGAAGCTTTCTTT
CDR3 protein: CASTAAGGPREAFF

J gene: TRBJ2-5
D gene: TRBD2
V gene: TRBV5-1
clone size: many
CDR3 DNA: TGCGCCAGCAGCTGGGTAGCGGGCCCTCAAGAGACCCAGTACTTC
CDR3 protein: CASSWVAGPQETQYF

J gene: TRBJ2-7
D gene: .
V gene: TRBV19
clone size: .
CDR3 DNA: TGTGCCAGTAGTTTACCGGGACCCAGCTCCTACGAGCAGTACTTC
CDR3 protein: CASSLPGPSSYEQYF

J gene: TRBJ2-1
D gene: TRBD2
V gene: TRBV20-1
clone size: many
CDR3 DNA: TGCAGGGGACTAGCGGGAGGAAGCGAGCAGTTCTTC
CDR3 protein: CRGLAGGSEQFF

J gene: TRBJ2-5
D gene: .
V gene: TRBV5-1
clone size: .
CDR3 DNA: TGCGCCAGCAGCTCTGGAGCATGGGAGACCCAGTACTTC
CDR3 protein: CASSSGAWETQYF

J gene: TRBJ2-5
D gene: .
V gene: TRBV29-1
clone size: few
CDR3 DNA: TGCAGCGTTCGTCCAGGCGAAGGGACCCAGTACTTC
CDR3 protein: CSVRPGEGTQYF

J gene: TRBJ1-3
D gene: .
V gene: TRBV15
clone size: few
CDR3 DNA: TGTGCCACCAGCAGAGTCGTCGGAGACACAATATATTTT
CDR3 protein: CATSRVVGDTIYF

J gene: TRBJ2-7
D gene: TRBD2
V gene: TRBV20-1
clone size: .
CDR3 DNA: TGCAGTGCCCACGGACGGACTAGCGGGAGCCACGAGCAGTACTTC
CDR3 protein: CSAHGRTSGSHEQYF

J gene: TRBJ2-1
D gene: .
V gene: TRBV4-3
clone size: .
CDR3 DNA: TGCGCCAGCAGCCAAGTGGCAGCAGCCTACAATGAGCAGTTCTTC
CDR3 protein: CASSQVAAAYNEQFF

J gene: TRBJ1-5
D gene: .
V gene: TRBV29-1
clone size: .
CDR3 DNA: TGCAGCGTTGGGCAGAAAAGCAATCAGCCCCAGCATTTT
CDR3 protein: CSVGQKSNQPQHF

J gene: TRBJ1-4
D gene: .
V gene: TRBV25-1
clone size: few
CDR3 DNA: TGTGCCAGCAGTGACCCCGGGAGAACTGAAAAACTGTTTTTT
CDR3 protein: CASSDPGRTEKLFF

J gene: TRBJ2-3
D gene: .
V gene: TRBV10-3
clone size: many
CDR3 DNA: TGTGCCATCAGTGAGGCAGGGGATACGCAGTATTTT
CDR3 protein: CAISEAGDTQYF

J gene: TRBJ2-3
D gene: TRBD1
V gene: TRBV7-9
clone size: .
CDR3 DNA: TGTGCCAAGACAGGGGAGTCGGGCACAGATACGCAGTATTTT
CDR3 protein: CAKTGESGTDTQYF

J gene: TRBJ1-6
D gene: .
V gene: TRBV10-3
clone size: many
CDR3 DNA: TGTGCCATCAGACCCCGGGAAAATTCACCCCTCCACTTT
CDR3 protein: CAIRPRENSPLHF

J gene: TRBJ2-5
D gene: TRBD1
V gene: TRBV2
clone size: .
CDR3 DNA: TGTGCCAGCAGTTCCGGGACAGGGGCGTGGGAGACCCAGTACTTC
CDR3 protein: CASSSGTGAWETQYF

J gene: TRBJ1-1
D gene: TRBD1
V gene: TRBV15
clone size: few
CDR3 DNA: TGTGCCACCAGCAGAGTGGGACAGGGAGCTGAAGCTTTCTTT
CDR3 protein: CATSRVGQGAEAFF

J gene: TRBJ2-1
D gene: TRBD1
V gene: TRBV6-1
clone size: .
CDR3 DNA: TGTGCCAGCACAAAAACGGGACAGGGTTACAATGAGCAGTTCTTC
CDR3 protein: CASTKTGQGYNEQFF

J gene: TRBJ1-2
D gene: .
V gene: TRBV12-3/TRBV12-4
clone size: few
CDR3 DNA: TGTGCCAGCAGTCGACAGCCTAACTATGGCTACACCTTC
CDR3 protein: CASSRQPNYGYTF

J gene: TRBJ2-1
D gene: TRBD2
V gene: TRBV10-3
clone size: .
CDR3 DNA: TGTGCCATCAGTGAGTCCGGGACTAGCGGGTTCAATGAGCAGTTCTTC
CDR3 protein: CAISESGTSGFNEQFF

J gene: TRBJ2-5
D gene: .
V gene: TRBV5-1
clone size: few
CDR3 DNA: TGCGCCAGCAGCTTGTCCTCAGGAGACCAAGAGACCCAGTACTTC
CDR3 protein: CASSLSSGDQETQYF

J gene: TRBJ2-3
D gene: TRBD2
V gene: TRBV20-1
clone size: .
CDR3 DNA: TGCAGTGCTAGTCGACTAGCGGGAGTCCTAGATACGCAGTATTTT
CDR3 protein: CSASRLAGVLDTQYF

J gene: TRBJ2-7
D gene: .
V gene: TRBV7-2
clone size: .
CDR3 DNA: TGTGCCAGCAGCTTAGCGTACAGGCAGGGACCTGAAGGAGAGCAGTACTTC
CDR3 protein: CASSLAYRQGPEGEQYF

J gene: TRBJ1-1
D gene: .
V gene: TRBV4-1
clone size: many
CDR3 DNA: TGCGCCAGCAGCCAAGTAACTGCGAACACTGAAGCTTTCTTT
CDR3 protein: CASSQVTANTEAFF

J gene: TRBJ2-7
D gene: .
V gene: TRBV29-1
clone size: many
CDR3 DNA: TGCAGCGTTGTGTCTTCGGAACAGGGATTAGGCTACGAGCAGTACTTC
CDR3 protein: CSVVSSEQGLGYEQYF

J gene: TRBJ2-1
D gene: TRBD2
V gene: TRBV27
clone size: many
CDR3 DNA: TGTGCCAGCAGTTTAACGGGGGGCTACAATGAGCAGTTCTTC
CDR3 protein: CASSLTGGYNEQFF

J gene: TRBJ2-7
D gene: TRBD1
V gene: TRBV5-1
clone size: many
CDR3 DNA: TGCGCCAGCAGCAAGGGACAGGGGAGCGAGCAGTACTTC
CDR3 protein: CASSKGQGSEQYF

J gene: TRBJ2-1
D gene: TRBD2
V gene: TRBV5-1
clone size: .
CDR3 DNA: TGCGCCAGCAGCTCCGGACTAGCCCTGAACAATGAGCAGTTCTTC
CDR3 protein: CASSSGLALNNEQFF

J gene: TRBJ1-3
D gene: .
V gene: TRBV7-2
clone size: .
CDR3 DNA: TGTGCCAGCAGCCCGAGACCCTTCGGCCCTGGAAACACCATATATTTT
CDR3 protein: CASSPRPFGPGNTIYF

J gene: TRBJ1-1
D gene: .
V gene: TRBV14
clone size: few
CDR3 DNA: TGTGCCAGCAGCCAAGACAGGGTGGGGAACACTGAAGCTTTCTTT
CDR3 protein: CASSQDRVGNTEAFF

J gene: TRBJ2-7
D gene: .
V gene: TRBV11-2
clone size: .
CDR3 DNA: TGTGCCAGCAGCTTACCGGCGGGGAGGAATAGGTACGAGCAGTACTTC
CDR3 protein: CASSLPAGRNRYEQYF

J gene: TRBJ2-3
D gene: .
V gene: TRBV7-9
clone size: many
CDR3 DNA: TGTGCCAGCAGCTTTCCGCCAGCCACTAGCACAGATACGCAGTATTTT
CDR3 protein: CASSFPPATSTDTQYF

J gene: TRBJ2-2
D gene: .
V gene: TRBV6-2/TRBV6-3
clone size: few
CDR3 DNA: TGTGCCAGCAGTTACGGGCGGACCGGGGAGCTGTTTTTT
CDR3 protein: CASSYGRTGELFF

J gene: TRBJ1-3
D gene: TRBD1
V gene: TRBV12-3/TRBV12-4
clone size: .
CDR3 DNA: TGTGCCAGCACTTCCCCGCAAGCAGGGGGATCTGGAAACACCATATATTTT
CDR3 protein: CASTSPQAGGSGNTIYF

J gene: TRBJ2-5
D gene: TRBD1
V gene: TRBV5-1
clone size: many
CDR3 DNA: TGCGCCAGCAGCTCGACAGGGCAAGAGACCCAGTACTTC
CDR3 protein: CASSSTGQETQYF

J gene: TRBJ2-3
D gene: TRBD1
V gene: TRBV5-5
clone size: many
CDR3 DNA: TGTGCCAGCAGCGGGGGACAGGGAGCGGATACGCAGTATTTT
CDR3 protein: CASSGGQGADTQYF

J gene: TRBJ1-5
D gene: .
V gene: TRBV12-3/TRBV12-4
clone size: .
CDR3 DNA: TGTGCCAGCAGTCCGACGGTTCCCTATAGCAATCAGCCCCAGCATTTT
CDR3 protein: CASSPTVPYSNQPQHF

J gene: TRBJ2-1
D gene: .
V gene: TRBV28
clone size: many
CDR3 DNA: TGTGCCAGCAGCCCTAAGGATGAGCAGTTCTTC
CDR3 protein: CASSPKDEQFF

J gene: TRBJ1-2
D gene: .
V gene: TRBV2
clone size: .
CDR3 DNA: TGTGCCAGCAGCTCCCGATGGACTAACTATGGCTACACCTTC
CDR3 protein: CASSSRWTNYGYTF

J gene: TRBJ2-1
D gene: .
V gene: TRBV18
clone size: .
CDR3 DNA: TGTGCCAGCTCACCCACGCGGGGCTCCTACAATGAGCAGTTCTTC
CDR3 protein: CASSPTRGSYNEQFF

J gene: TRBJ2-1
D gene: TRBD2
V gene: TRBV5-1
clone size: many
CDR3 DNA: TGCGCCAGCAGCCCTGGAGGACTAGGAGAAAACAATGAGCAGTTCTTC
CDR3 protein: CASSPGGLGENNEQFF

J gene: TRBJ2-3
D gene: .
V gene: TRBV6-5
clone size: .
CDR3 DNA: TGTGCCAGCAGTTACTCAGGGGTATCAGATACGCAGTATTTT
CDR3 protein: CASSYSGVSDTQYF

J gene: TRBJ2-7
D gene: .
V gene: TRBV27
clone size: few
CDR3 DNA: TGTGCCAGCCGAATTGCGTGGAGCTCCTACGAGCAGTACTTC
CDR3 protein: CASRIAWSSYEQYF

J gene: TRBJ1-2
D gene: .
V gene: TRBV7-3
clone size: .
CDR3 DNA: TGTGCCAGCAGCCCGGGGGGACACAACTATGGCTACACCTTC
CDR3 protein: CASSPGGHNYGYTF

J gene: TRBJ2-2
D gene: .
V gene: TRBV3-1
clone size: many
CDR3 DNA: TGTGCCAGCAGCCAACCGATAGAGGCCGGGGAGCTGTTTTTT
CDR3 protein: CASSQPIEAGELFF

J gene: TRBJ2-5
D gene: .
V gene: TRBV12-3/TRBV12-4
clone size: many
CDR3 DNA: TGTGCCAGCAGTTTGTGGGGGATGGAGACCCAGTACTTC
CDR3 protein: CASSLWGMETQYF